Each of the 25 T cell receptor beta chains below was sequenced from the same sample in a study of graft-versus-host responses after intestinal transplantation. Assay used: immunoSEQ multiplex PCR; TCRdb lists only in-frame clones, some missing. The table has over 90,000 clones, roughly 90% seen once. These TCRs' antigens remain unknown. The starting material was unstimulated CD8+ T cells sorted from spleen or lymph node cells, obtained before intestinal transplant. All receptors derive from a human donor who received an intestinal transplant.

This clone was recorded once. The sample has other DNA sequences that encode this CDR3 too. The chain has TRBV7-9 and TRBJ2-7, with 11 bases matching TRBD2. CDR1 is SEHNR and CDR2 is FQNEAQ in the germline V gene (reference sequence). The CDR3 totals 14 residues. With 4 bases clipped from V and 4 bases from J, the junction kept 3 bases outside the gene matches. CDR3 sequence (DNA): TGTGCCAGCAGCTCTGGGACTAGCGGTTACGAGCAGTACTTC. This translates into CASSSGTSGYEQYF.

This sequence joins TRBV6-1 and TRBJ2-5; a possible D gene is TRBD2 (5 bases). The better agreement between TRBJ2-7 and the DNA end casts doubt on the J call. The CDR3 has 14 amino acids. Per the germline V gene, CDR1 is MNHNS and CDR2 is SASEGT. In DNA form, the CDR3 reads TGTGCCAGCATGACCGGACTGGGGTCCTACGAGCAGTACTTC. It translates to CASMTGLGSYEQYF.

Written as DNA, the CDR3 is TGTGCCTGGAGTTTAGGGACAATTTCACCGAACACTGAAGCTTTCTTT. This encodes CAWSLGTISPNTEAFF. V usage is TRBV30 and J usage is TRBJ1-1, with D tentatively TRBD1 (6 bases). The V and J ends lost 2 bases and 1 base respectively, with 17 bases between them. The CDR3 is made up of 16 amino acids. Germline V gene data show CDR1 as GTSNPN and CDR2 as SVGIG (reference sequence).

On this clone itself: One end of the junction does not line up with germline, which may come from a read error. This chain joins TRBV6-5 and TRBJ1-5, with D unresolved. Germline V gene data show CDR1 as MNHEY and CDR2 as SVGAGI. The CDR3 has 16 residues. CDR3 residues: CASSHSSRVYNQPQHF. CDR3 bases: TGTGCCAGCAGTCACTCGTCCCGGGTGTACAATCAGCCCCAGCATTTT.

This chain joins TRBV11-2 and TRBJ2-7; 7 bases fit TRBD2. V shed 5 bases, J shed 5 bases, and the junction held 15 bases outside the gene matches. The CDR3 spans 16 residues. Germline CDR1 and CDR2: SGHAT and FQNNGV. Written as DNA, the CDR3 is TGTGCCAGCAGCGGTCCCCTAGCGGACTTAATGGACGAGCAGTACTTC. Its translation is CASSGPLADLMDEQYF.

This clone was found once. The V gene is TRBV29-1, the J gene TRBJ2-2; 7 nucleotides align to TRBD2. V dropped 3 bases and J dropped 3; count of bases not matched to a gene: 7. CDR1 SQVTM and CDR2 ANQGSEA come from the germline V gene. CDR3 size: 15 residues. This chain's CDR3 is CSVDGGGPDTGELFF. In DNA form, the CDR3 reads TGCAGCGTTGATGGGGGAGGGCCCGACACCGGGGAGCTGTTTTTT.

V gene TRBV11-3 combines with J gene TRBJ2-2; 8 bases map to TRBD2. V was clipped by 6 bases and J by 6 bases; unmatched bases: 12. Germline CDR1 and CDR2: SGHNT and YENEEA. The CDR3 runs 16 residues. The CDR3 spells CASRLADWRGSGELFF. As DNA, the CDR3 is TGTGCCAGCAGACTAGCGGACTGGAGGGGATCCGGGGAGCTGTTTTTT.

V usage is TRBV19 and J usage is TRBJ1-3, with TRBD1 matching over 8 bases. Germline V CDR1 and CDR2: LNHDA, SQIVND (reference sequence). CDR3 size: 16 residues. The ends lost 7 bases at V and 4 bases at J; junction bases unmatched: 12. The CDR3 spells CASTTGQGLAGNTIYF. The CDR3 bases are TGTGCCAGTACCACAGGACAGGGACTCGCCGGAAACACCATATATTTT.

The rearrangement uses TRBV5-4 and TRBJ2-7, with TRBD1 matching 10 bases. Germline V CDR1 and CDR2: SGHNT, YYREEE (reference sequence). Trimming cost V 4 bases and J 2 bases; bases outside gene matches: 3. The CDR3 is made up of 14 amino acids. CDR3 residues: CASSLGTGAYEQYF. DNA for the CDR3: TGTGCCAGCAGCCTGGGGACAGGGGCCTACGAGCAGTACTTC.

The rearrangement joins TRBV5-6 to TRBJ2-3, with a possible D match to TRBD1 (6 bases). Germline V gene data show CDR1 as SGHDT and CDR2 as YYEEEE. Trimming removed 7 bases at V and 0 bases at J, with 12 bases between. The CDR3 is 14 amino acids. The DNA for the CDR3 is TGTGCCAGCGGGACATTAGCTAGCACAGATACGCAGTATTTT. The encoded protein is CASGTLASTDTQYF.

This rearrangement joins TRBV27 to TRBJ1-3, with a tentative D call TRBD1 (5 bases). V was clipped by 5 bases and J by 2 bases, with 13 bases between them. Germline V lookup: CDR1 MNHEY, CDR2 SMNVEV (reference sequence). The CDR3 length is 15 residues. In nucleotides, the CDR3 is TGTGCCAGCAGTCCAACGGCAGGGACTGGAAACACCATATATTTT. It encodes CASSPTAGTGNTIYF.

This clone was recorded once. The J gene is TRBJ1-1, the V gene TRBV4-2; 12 nucleotides align to TRBD1. V trimming: 2 bases; J trimming: 0 bases; junction bases outside the gene matches: 13. The CDR3 spans 20 residues. The germline V gene encodes CDR1 LGHNA and CDR2 YNFKEQ. This CDR3 reads CASSQPGQGAIPGLNTEAFF. CDR3 coding DNA: TGTGCCAGCAGCCAACCGGGACAGGGGGCGATCCCCGGGTTGAACACTGAAGCTTTCTTT.

The chain employs TRBV7-3 and TRBJ2-1, with 12 bases matching TRBD2. Per germline, CDR1 SGHTA and CDR2 FQGTGA. V lost 1 base and J lost 4; bases outside the gene matches: 5. This CDR3 contains 17 residues. The chain's CDR3 is CASSLNPTSGSYNEQFF. For the CDR3, the DNA is TGTGCCAGCAGCTTAAACCCGACTAGCGGGAGTTACAATGAGCAGTTCTTC.

This chain uses TRBV2 with TRBJ1-1, with TRBD1 as a possible D gene (5 bases). This CDR3 region has 12 residues. Germline assignment: CDR1 SNHLY and CDR2 FYNNEI. V lost 5 bases and J lost 4, with 8 bases in between. CDR3 amino acids: CASSRGSTEAFF. CDR3 nucleotides: TGTGCCAGCAGTAGGGGATCCACTGAAGCTTTCTTT.

The rearrangement links TRBV28 to TRBJ2-1, with 11 bases identical to TRBD2. Trimming took 5 bases from V and 9 from J; bases not matched to a gene: 6. Germline CDR1 is MDHEN and CDR2 is SYDVKM. The CDR3 length is 14 residues. CDR3 region: CASSPSTSGGEQFF. The CDR3 DNA follows: TGTGCCAGCAGTCCCTCCACTAGCGGGGGTGAGCAGTTCTTC.

This clone showed up just once. J is TRBJ1-5 and V is TRBV27, with D maybe TRBD1 (5 bases). The CDR3 length is 15 residues. Per the germline V gene, CDR1 is MNHEY and CDR2 is SMNVEV (reference sequence). V was trimmed by 2 bases and J by 4 bases, leaving 12 bases between them. For the CDR3, the DNA is TGTGCCAGCAGTTTACTCCCGGGGGAGAATCAGCCCCAGCATTTT. It encodes CASSLLPGENQPQHF.

This chain joins TRBV19 and TRBJ2-6; 9 bases are shared with TRBD1. J was trimmed by 2 bases and V by 3 bases; bases with no gene match: 11. The CDR3 extends over 19 amino acids. Looked up from germline, CDR1 is LNHDA and CDR2 is SQIVND (reference sequence). CDR3 sequence reads: CASSMNMGQGSPGANVLTF. Written as DNA, the CDR3 is TGTGCCAGTAGTATGAATATGGGACAGGGATCACCTGGGGCCAACGTCCTGACTTTC.

The chain carries TRBV5-8 and TRBJ2-7; 7 bases are shared with TRBD2. Germline loops: CDR1 SGHTS, CDR2 YDEGEE. The CDR3 length is 17 residues. V dropped 5 bases and J dropped 2; count of bases not matched to a gene: 16. The CDR3 DNA follows: TGTGCCAGCAGATGGGGGGGGAGGGACTCTATCGCCTACGAGCAGTACTTC. The encoded protein is CASRWGGRDSIAYEQYF.

This rearrangement joins TRBV28 to TRBJ2-5, with D perhaps matching TRBD2 (6 bases). In germline, CDR1 is MDHEN, CDR2 SYDVKM. This CDR3 spans 14 amino acids. V was trimmed by 5 bases and J by 0 bases, leaving 10 bases between them. DNA of the CDR3: TGTGCCAGCAGTATTAGCGGAAACCAAGAGACCCAGTACTTC. Translating gives CASSISGNQETQYF.

This sequence joins TRBV27 and TRBJ1-1; no reliable D call. V dropped 6 bases and J dropped 5 bases, with 13 bases sitting between them. Germline loops: CDR1 MNHEY, CDR2 SMNVEV (reference sequence). The CDR3 totals 13 residues. CDR3 protein: CASSTGMGTEAFF. In DNA, the CDR3 is TGTGCCAGCAGCACCGGGATGGGTACTGAAGCTTTCTTT.

The gene calls are TRBV30 and TRBJ2-7, with 9 bases aligning to TRBD1. Trimming removed 5 bases from V and 5 bases from J; junction bases left unmatched: 10. Germline-derived CDR1 and CDR2 are GTSNPN and SVGIG (reference sequence). The CDR3 is 14 residues long. CDR3 DNA sequence: TGTGCCTGGGGTTCCGGGACAGGGACCCACGAGCAGTACTTC. It translates to CAWGSGTGTHEQYF.

The chain couples TRBV4-1 to TRBJ2-1; D uncertain. With 0 bases removed from V and 5 bases from J, the gap between germline ends came to 11 bases. Germline CDR1 reads MGHRA; CDR2 reads YSYEKL. CDR3 length: 15 amino acids. CDR3 DNA: TGCGCCAGCAGCCAAGATACCAGGTTTCACAATGAGCAGTTCTTC. Encoded protein: CASSQDTRFHNEQFF.

The chain recombines TRBV27 with TRBJ1-5; D possibly corresponds to TRBD1 (6 bases). In germline, CDR1 is MNHEY, CDR2 SMNVEV (reference sequence). V lost 0 bases, J lost 3 bases, and 9 bases lay in between. The CDR3 totals 15 residues. CDR3: CASSLSRGTNQPQHF. The DNA of the CDR3 is TGTGCCAGCAGTTTATCAAGGGGGACCAATCAGCCCCAGCATTTT.

The J gene is TRBJ1-1, the V gene TRBV28, with 9 nucleotides matching TRBD1. The germline CDR1 and CDR2 sequences are MDHEN and SYDVKM. J gave up 2 bases and V 3 bases, and 4 bases lay outside the gene matches. CDR3 length equals 15 residues. Here the CDR3 reads CASSFPGQGNTEAFF. For the CDR3, the DNA is TGTGCCAGCAGTTTTCCGGGACAGGGAAACACTGAAGCTTTCTTT. Complete variable domain (other parts from reference TRBV28 and TRBJ1-1): DVKVTQSSRYLVKRTGEKVFLECVQDMDHENMFWYRQDPGLGLRLIYFSYDVKMKEKGDIPEGYSVSREKKERFSLILESASTNQTSMYLCASSFPGQGNTEAFFGQGTRLTVV.

The chain links TRBV11-2 to TRBJ2-2; 10 bases are shared with TRBD2. Trimming cost V 5 bases and J 7 bases; bases outside gene matches: 10. Looked up from germline, CDR1 is SGHAT and CDR2 is FQNNGV. The CDR3 runs to 16 residues. CDR3 loop: CASSPRSGGAGGELFF. CDR3 bases: TGTGCCAGCAGCCCGAGGAGCGGGGGGGCGGGCGGGGAGCTGTTTTTT. Drawing the rest from reference TRBV11-2 and TRBJ2-2, the complete variable domain is EAGVAQSPRYKIIEKRQSVAFWCNPISGHATLYWYQQILGQGPKLLIQFQNNGVVDDSQLPKDRFSAERLKGVDSTLKIQPAKLEDSAVYLCASSPRSGGAGGELFFGEGSRLTVL.